This TCR beta chain was recovered during a study of blood T cell repertoires in COVID-19. The overall study: The analysed material was cDNA or gDNA that came from T cells, B-cell-depleted T cells, or PBMCs.

Participants were aged roughly 18 to 89 years from approximately 24 US areas. Cohort 3 donors were reported recovered after two negative PCRs, clearance, or symptom resolution. Only in-frame clones appear in the TCRdb table, and some are missing; sequencing was by immunoSEQ multiplex PCR. The sample carries over 300,000 clones, just over 85% recorded once. CDR3 length: 16 amino acids. The germline V and J ends were trimmed by 3 bases and 8 bases, with 20 bases remaining between them. Germline V CDR1 and CDR2: MNHNS, SASEGT. The V gene is TRBV6-1, the J gene TRBJ1-3, with a weak D call TRBD1 (5 bases). The receptor's source is a woman aged 18-35 years who had recovered from COVID-19. Sequencing was carried out using PBMCs or T cells enriched from blood (not recorded which). The CDR3 region is CASSEMGGTGWDTIYF. As DNA, the CDR3 is TGTGCCAGCAGTGAGATGGGTGGTACAGGCTGGGACACCATATATTTT.